The 14 T cell receptor beta chains reported below all come from one sample, sequenced in a study of CXCR3-negative and CXCR3-positive naive CD8 T cells. Whole-study results and caveats: Higher TRB CDR3 hydrophobicity marked CXCR3-positive naive cells relative to CXCR3-negative naive cells.

5' RACE that incorporated UMI labels was used to prepare the TRB cDNA libraries. TCRdb re-called the 5' RACE reads and gives one entry per CDR3 protein, without DNA. The listing records under 110,000 distinct CDR3 sequences. No antigen is known for these receptors. The sample taken for sequencing was naive CXCR3+ CD8+ T cells from blood. Subset here: CD45RO-CCR7+CD27+CD95- naive CD8+ T cells expressing CXCR3 (TNR3+). These receptors were obtained from a human donor in good health. Some clones in this sample may be carry-over from other donors' samples.

The gene calls are TRBV28 and TRBJ2-7; lacking DNA, the TRBD1 call made by TCRdb goes unchecked. Germline V lookup: CDR1 MDHEN, CDR2 SYDVKM. This CDR3 spans 14 amino acids. CDR3 in amino acids: CASSFRTGDYEQYF.

The gene calls are TRBV11-1 and TRBJ1-1. Germline CDR1 reads SGHAT; CDR2 reads FQDESV (reference sequence). CDR3 length equals 15 residues. This CDR3 reads CASSLSAAPNTEAFF.

The chain uses TRBV27 and TRBJ2-7; without DNA, the TCRdb call of TRBD1 cannot be checked. The CDR3 sequence is 13 residues long. The germline gives CDR1 MNHEY, CDR2 SMNVEV (reference sequence). CDR3 protein: CASSLSGPGEQYF.

The chain uses TRBV14 and TRBJ2-7. CDR3 length: 17 amino acids. From germline, CDR1 is SGHDN and CDR2 FVKESK. The CDR3 reads CASSQELVVGNSYEQHF.

The CDR3 sequence: CASSLEGIGELFF. The chain carries TRBV5-1 and TRBJ2-2. The germline V gene encodes CDR1 SGHRS and CDR2 YFSETQ. This CDR3 has 13 amino acids.

The V and J genes are TRBV7-8 and TRBJ2-3; there is no DNA to check the TCRdb D call of TRBD1. Looked up from germline, CDR1 is SGHVS and CDR2 is FQNEAQ. The CDR3 has 14 amino acids. The CDR3 is CASSSRPRPDTQYF.

J is TRBJ1-1 and V is TRBV29-1. There are 12 residues in the CDR3. Germline assignment: CDR1 SQVTM and CDR2 ANQGSEA. CDR3 in amino acids: CSVELGNTEAFF.

This chain links TRBV29-1 with TRBJ2-1; checking the TCRdb D call of TRBD2 is not possible without DNA. The germline V gene encodes CDR1 SQVTM and CDR2 ANQGSEA. The CDR3 extends over 17 amino acids. This chain's CDR3 is CSVEASGSYRSYNEQFF.

CDR3 region: CASSPGTDNTEAFF. The rearrangement links TRBV5-4 to TRBJ1-1; TCRdb gives TRBD1 as the D gene, but with no DNA this cannot be confirmed. Per germline, CDR1 SGHNT and CDR2 YYREEE (reference sequence). The length of the CDR3 is 14 residues.

The V gene is TRBV6-1, the J gene TRBJ1-1; without DNA, the TCRdb call of TRBD1 cannot be checked. Germline V gives CDR1 MNHNS, CDR2 SASEGT. CDR3 length: 13 amino acids. The CDR3 spells CASGQAGGPEAFF.

The chain couples TRBV27 to TRBJ2-1; TCRdb selects TRBD1, and the lack of DNA leaves this call unchecked. This CDR3 is 15 amino acids long. Germline CDR1 and CDR2: MNHEY and SMNVEV (reference sequence). CDR3 residues: CASSFLGVTYNEQFF.

The V and J genes are TRBV10-3 and TRBJ2-1; lacking DNA, the TRBD1 call made by TCRdb goes unchecked. The CDR3 consists of 12 residues. The germline gives CDR1 ENHRY, CDR2 SYGVKD. CDR3 loop: CAIRGTDNEQFF.

The CDR3 sequence is CASSLLPIYEQYF. The chain recombines TRBV7-9 with TRBJ2-7; the D call from TCRdb, TRBD2, cannot be confirmed without DNA. CDR1 and CDR2 (germline): SEHNR, FQNEAQ (reference sequence). This CDR3 is built from 13 residues.

The chain combines TRBV4-1 with TRBJ2-7; absent DNA, TCRdb's TRBD2 call cannot be checked. The germline gives CDR1 MGHRA, CDR2 YSYEKL. The CDR3 is 15 residues long. The CDR3 sequence is CASSRGTSGSSEQYF.